The text below deals with one T cell receptor (beta chain). Germline V gene data show CDR1 as SEHNR and CDR2 as FQNEAQ (reference sequence). The CDR3 covers 12 residues. V was cut by 3 bases and J by 6 bases, with 8 bases left in between. The data belong to a study of blood T cell repertoires in COVID-19. Original processing methods: Amplification with reference gene primers provided the estimates of nucleated cell counts. Assay used: immunoSEQ multiplex PCR; TCRdb lists only in-frame clones, some missing. V, J and clone size reflect that table, while D and trimming were determined from the DNA. Of 97,000 or so clones listed, more than 85% are singletons.

Sequenced sample: peripheral blood. The V gene is TRBV7-9, the J gene TRBJ1-1, with D tentatively TRBD1 (6 bases). The TCR originated in a man younger than 35 with acute or convalescent COVID-19. The CDR3 is CASSFWGPEAFF. The CDR3 nucleotides read TGTGCCAGCAGCTTTTGGGGGCCTGAAGCTTTCTTT.